Listed below are T cell receptor beta chains from one sample, sequenced in a study of early T cells in non-severe SARS-CoV-2 infection. TCRdb re-called the 5' RACE reads through MiXCR, storing one row per CDR3 protein. The sample includes about 80,000 distinct CDR3 sequences, about 5% of them seen just once. Sequences were derived from whole blood, sampled at baseline. These receptors came from an adult who was a healthcare worker with PCR-confirmed SARS-CoV-2 infection or an uninfected control (not recorded which). Both conserved end residues are part of each CDR3. Each record gives: D gene, J gene, clone size, V gene, CDR3 DNA, CDR3 protein. D genes are given only for firm matches. The listing skips clone size in some rows; elsewhere it reads once, few, many or a size class.

d_gene: NA
j_gene: TRBJ2-7
abundance: NA
v_gene: TRBV7-2
CDR3nt: TGTGCCAGCAGCCAATCGCACAGGGAAAGTAGAGAGCAGTACTTC
CDR3aa: CASSQSHRESREQYF

d_gene: TRBD1
j_gene: TRBJ2-4
abundance: few
v_gene: TRBV30
CDR3nt: TGTGCCTGGGGGGGAGGACAGGGCGGCAAAAACATTCAGTACTTC
CDR3aa: CAWGGGQGGKNIQYF

d_gene: NA
j_gene: TRBJ1-6
abundance: many
v_gene: TRBV20-1
CDR3nt: TGCAGTGCTAGACTTGACGGGAATAATTCACCCCTCCACTTT
CDR3aa: CSARLDGNNSPLHF

d_gene: TRBD2
j_gene: TRBJ2-5
abundance: few
v_gene: TRBV27
CDR3nt: TGTGCCAGCAGTCCTCTAGCGGGAGGACCTCCGGCAGCCAAAGAGACCCAGTACTTC
CDR3aa: CASSPLAGGPPAAKETQYF

d_gene: TRBD1
j_gene: TRBJ1-4
abundance: NA
v_gene: TRBV19
CDR3nt: TGTGCCAGTAAATTGGGACAGGGTGGTCTATCCGAAAAACTGTTTTTT
CDR3aa: CASKLGQGGLSEKLFF

d_gene: NA
j_gene: TRBJ2-3
abundance: many
v_gene: TRBV6-5
CDR3nt: TGTGCCAGCAGTAAAGGCACGGGATGGGGGGTCACAGATACGCAGTATTTT
CDR3aa: CASSKGTGWGVTDTQYF

d_gene: NA
j_gene: TRBJ2-5
abundance: many
v_gene: TRBV20-1
CDR3nt: TGCAGTGCTAGAGATTTAGACGGGGTAGAGACCCAGTACTTC
CDR3aa: CSARDLDGVETQYF

d_gene: NA
j_gene: TRBJ1-5
abundance: many
v_gene: TRBV27
CDR3nt: TGTGCCAGCAGTCCCACAGTGGATAGCAATCAGCCCCAGCATTTT
CDR3aa: CASSPTVDSNQPQHF

d_gene: NA
j_gene: TRBJ2-4
abundance: NA
v_gene: TRBV5-6
CDR3nt: TGTGCCAGCAGCTTCGGGGCACATAACATTCAGTACTTC
CDR3aa: CASSFGAHNIQYF

d_gene: NA
j_gene: TRBJ2-7
abundance: many
v_gene: TRBV28
CDR3nt: TGTGCCAGCACCCTTTCGGCCCCTTCCTACGAGCAGTACTTC
CDR3aa: CASTLSAPSYEQYF

d_gene: NA
j_gene: TRBJ1-5
abundance: few
v_gene: TRBV4-1
CDR3nt: TGCGCCAGCAGCCAGGGTGTTCATCAGCCCCAGCATTTT
CDR3aa: CASSQGVHQPQHF

d_gene: NA
j_gene: TRBJ1-1
abundance: NA
v_gene: TRBV6-1
CDR3nt: TGTGCCAGCAGTCTTTCGGACTCTCTCACTGAAGCTTTCTTT
CDR3aa: CASSLSDSLTEAFF

d_gene: NA
j_gene: TRBJ1-1
abundance: many
v_gene: TRBV4-2
CDR3nt: TGTGCCAGCAGCCAACCATTACAGGCGAACACTGAAGCTTTCTTT
CDR3aa: CASSQPLQANTEAFF

d_gene: NA
j_gene: TRBJ2-2
abundance: NA
v_gene: TRBV11-3
CDR3nt: TGTGCCAGCAGCTTAGGTCCTAGCGTGACCGGGGAGCTGTTTTTT
CDR3aa: CASSLGPSVTGELFF

d_gene: NA
j_gene: TRBJ2-5
abundance: NA
v_gene: TRBV20-1
CDR3nt: TGCAGTGCTTCTCGGGGGAGAGGGGAGACCCAGTACTTC
CDR3aa: CSASRGRGETQYF

d_gene: TRBD2
j_gene: TRBJ2-3
abundance: many
v_gene: TRBV6-5
CDR3nt: TGTGCCAGCAGCCCCCCCCTGGGGCGGGGGGATACGCAGTATTTT
CDR3aa: CASSPPLGRGDTQYF

d_gene: TRBD2
j_gene: TRBJ2-1
abundance: NA
v_gene: TRBV11-2
CDR3nt: TGTGCCAGCAGCTTACGGACTAGCGGGAGTACCTACAATGAGCAGTTCTTC
CDR3aa: CASSLRTSGSTYNEQFF

d_gene: NA
j_gene: TRBJ2-3
abundance: many
v_gene: TRBV12-3/TRBV12-4
CDR3nt: TGTGCCAGCAGTTTGGTTACGCAGTATTTT
CDR3aa: CASSLVTQYF

d_gene: NA
j_gene: TRBJ1-1
abundance: NA
v_gene: TRBV20-1
CDR3nt: TGCAGTGCTAGCCGACAGCCGGGGACTGAAGCTTTCTTT
CDR3aa: CSASRQPGTEAFF

d_gene: TRBD1
j_gene: TRBJ1-1
abundance: many
v_gene: TRBV5-1
CDR3nt: TGCGCCAGCAGCTTGGGTGGACAGGGGGACACTGAAGCTTTCTTT
CDR3aa: CASSLGGQGDTEAFF

d_gene: TRBD1
j_gene: TRBJ2-1
abundance: many
v_gene: TRBV6-2/TRBV6-3
CDR3nt: TGTGCCAGCAGTTACTCGGGACAGGGGCATCATGAGCAGTTCTTC
CDR3aa: CASSYSGQGHHEQFF

d_gene: TRBD2
j_gene: TRBJ2-7
abundance: many
v_gene: TRBV7-9
CDR3nt: TGTGCCAGCAGCTTGCGGGGACTAGCGGGAGGAAGGGAGCAGTACTTC
CDR3aa: CASSLRGLAGGREQYF

d_gene: TRBD2
j_gene: TRBJ2-5
abundance: few
v_gene: TRBV9
CDR3nt: TGTGCCAGCAGCGTAGAGTCACTAGCGGGAGGTTCCAAGACCCAGTACTTC
CDR3aa: CASSVESLAGGSKTQYF

d_gene: TRBD2
j_gene: TRBJ2-7
abundance: many
v_gene: TRBV11-2
CDR3nt: TGTGCCAGCAGCTTAGGATGGCTAGCGGGCTCCCGAGACCCCTACGAGCAGTACTTC
CDR3aa: CASSLGWLAGSRDPYEQYF

d_gene: NA
j_gene: TRBJ1-2
abundance: many
v_gene: TRBV27
CDR3nt: TGTGCCAGCAGTTCCCGGGACAAGGCGTACTATGGCTACACCTTC
CDR3aa: CASSSRDKAYYGYTF

d_gene: NA
j_gene: TRBJ2-3
abundance: many
v_gene: TRBV6-1
CDR3nt: TGTGCCAGCAGTGACTCTAAAAGGGGCTTGAGCCCAGATACGCAGTATTTT
CDR3aa: CASSDSKRGLSPDTQYF

d_gene: NA
j_gene: TRBJ2-7
abundance: NA
v_gene: TRBV7-6
CDR3nt: TGTGCCAGCAGCAAAACAGGGCTGAGCTCCTACGAGCAGTACTTC
CDR3aa: CASSKTGLSSYEQYF

d_gene: TRBD2
j_gene: TRBJ2-2
abundance: NA
v_gene: TRBV11-1
CDR3nt: TGTGCCAGCAGCTTAGGGGCTAGCGGTAACACCGGGGAGCTGTTTTTT
CDR3aa: CASSLGASGNTGELFF

d_gene: NA
j_gene: TRBJ2-7
abundance: few
v_gene: TRBV6-6
CDR3nt: TGTGCCAGCAGTTACTCGAAGGGCTACGAGCAGTACTTC
CDR3aa: CASSYSKGYEQYF

d_gene: NA
j_gene: TRBJ1-1
abundance: few
v_gene: TRBV6-2/TRBV6-3
CDR3nt: TGTGCCAGCAGTTACTCGAAAGGGGGCACTGAAGCTTTCTTT
CDR3aa: CASSYSKGGTEAFF

d_gene: NA
j_gene: TRBJ1-1
abundance: few
v_gene: TRBV28
CDR3nt: TGTGCCAGCAGTTTCTCAGGTTATGGGGCTGAAGCTTTCTTT
CDR3aa: CASSFSGYGAEAFF

d_gene: NA
j_gene: TRBJ1-5
abundance: many
v_gene: TRBV27
CDR3nt: TGTGCCAGCAGTCCGACGGACGGCAATCAGCCCCAGCATTTT
CDR3aa: CASSPTDGNQPQHF

d_gene: NA
j_gene: TRBJ2-3
abundance: NA
v_gene: TRBV5-1
CDR3nt: TGCGCCAGCGGCAACGGAGGGACGGCCCTTAGCACAGATACGCAGTATTTT
CDR3aa: CASGNGGTALSTDTQYF

d_gene: TRBD2
j_gene: TRBJ2-1
abundance: few
v_gene: TRBV5-4
CDR3nt: TGTGCCAGCAGCGCGGGGCGGGAGAGTAGCTATGAGCAGTTCTTC
CDR3aa: CASSAGRESSYEQFF

d_gene: TRBD2
j_gene: TRBJ2-2
abundance: many
v_gene: TRBV7-6
CDR3nt: TGTGCCAGCAGCCCCGATGAACCCGGACTAGCGGGAGGGCTTACCGGGGAGCTGTTTTTT
CDR3aa: CASSPDEPGLAGGLTGELFF

d_gene: NA
j_gene: TRBJ2-5
abundance: NA
v_gene: TRBV7-6
CDR3nt: TGTGCCAGCAGCCTAGAGGGGAAGAGAACCCAGTACTTC
CDR3aa: CASSLEGKRTQYF

d_gene: NA
j_gene: TRBJ1-3
abundance: many
v_gene: TRBV6-5
CDR3nt: TGTGCCAGCAGCCCTTGGGAAGGGATGAGCTCTGGAAACACCATATATTTT
CDR3aa: CASSPWEGMSSGNTIYF

d_gene: TRBD2
j_gene: TRBJ2-1
abundance: many
v_gene: TRBV7-6
CDR3nt: TGTGCCAGCAGCTTACGGACTAGCGGGATTAATGAGCAGTTCTTC
CDR3aa: CASSLRTSGINEQFF

d_gene: NA
j_gene: TRBJ2-1
abundance: NA
v_gene: TRBV11-2
CDR3nt: TGTGCCAGCAGCTCGATCCGCCGACGGGAGATGGGTGGACCTGTTGCCAATGAGCAGTTCTTC
CDR3aa: CASSSIRRREMGGPVANEQFF

d_gene: NA
j_gene: TRBJ1-4
abundance: few
v_gene: TRBV5-1
CDR3nt: TGCGCCAGCAGCTTTAATACAGGTTCTAATGAAAAACTGTTTTTT
CDR3aa: CASSFNTGSNEKLFF

d_gene: NA
j_gene: TRBJ2-1
abundance: many
v_gene: TRBV2
CDR3nt: TGTGCCAGCAGTGAGAGGGGCTGGGAGGACTACCACAATGAGCAGTTCTTC
CDR3aa: CASSERGWEDYHNEQFF

d_gene: NA
j_gene: TRBJ1-2
abundance: many
v_gene: TRBV7-9
CDR3nt: TGTGCCAGCAGCTCAGACAGATCTGGCTACACCTTC
CDR3aa: CASSSDRSGYTF

d_gene: NA
j_gene: TRBJ2-7
abundance: few
v_gene: TRBV19
CDR3nt: TGTGCCAGTAGTCGGGACCCCGGAGGAAACGAGCAGTACTTC
CDR3aa: CASSRDPGGNEQYF

d_gene: NA
j_gene: TRBJ2-7
abundance: many
v_gene: TRBV20-1
CDR3nt: TGCAGTGCTAGAGATGAGGTCCGGATCTACGAGCAGTACTTC
CDR3aa: CSARDEVRIYEQYF

d_gene: NA
j_gene: TRBJ2-7
abundance: few
v_gene: TRBV20-1
CDR3nt: TGCAGTGCCATCTTGCGGGCCACCAGGGAGCAGTACTTC
CDR3aa: CSAILRATREQYF

d_gene: TRBD1
j_gene: TRBJ1-4
abundance: NA
v_gene: TRBV14
CDR3nt: TGTGCCAGCAGCCAAGATTGGACAGGGGGCGGGAAACTGTTTTTT
CDR3aa: CASSQDWTGGGKLFF

d_gene: NA
j_gene: TRBJ2-2
abundance: NA
v_gene: TRBV18
CDR3nt: TGTGCCAGCTCAGCAAACGGGGAAGGTTCGAACACCGGGGAGCTGTTTTTT
CDR3aa: CASSANGEGSNTGELFF

d_gene: TRBD2
j_gene: TRBJ2-7
abundance: many
v_gene: TRBV6-1
CDR3nt: TGTGCCAGCAGTCTTCGGCTAGCGGGGGTCCTGGAGTACTTC
CDR3aa: CASSLRLAGVLEYF

d_gene: TRBD2
j_gene: TRBJ2-1
abundance: few
v_gene: TRBV4-1
CDR3nt: TGCGCCAGCAGACTCAGTCTAGCGGGGGGGAATGAGCAGTTCTTC
CDR3aa: CASRLSLAGGNEQFF

d_gene: TRBD2
j_gene: TRBJ2-5
abundance: few
v_gene: TRBV20-1
CDR3nt: TGCAGTGCCATAGCGGGAAGGTACCAAGAGACCCAGTACTTC
CDR3aa: CSAIAGRYQETQYF

d_gene: NA
j_gene: TRBJ2-3
abundance: NA
v_gene: TRBV19
CDR3nt: TGTGCCAGTGCGGGAAGAGCCACAGATACGCAGTATTTT
CDR3aa: CASAGRATDTQYF

d_gene: NA
j_gene: TRBJ1-5
abundance: many
v_gene: TRBV10-2
CDR3nt: TGCGCCAGCAGGGAGGGAGGGAGCAATCAGCCCCAGCATTTT
CDR3aa: CASREGGSNQPQHF